This note documents a single T cell receptor beta chain sequence. Antigen unknown. PCR employed 60 Vbeta and 13 Jbeta primers. The protocol was immunoSEQ multiplex PCR, while the TCRdb copy is restricted to in-frame clones and leaves out a portion. Among about 250,000 clones listed, around 84% were seen once. This CDR3 has 14 residues. Germline CDR1 is MNHEY and CDR2 is SVGAGI. The J segment lost 2 bases and the V segment lost 9 bases, leaving 6 bases of the junction unmatched. This specimen belongs to a study of cytomegalovirus exposure and HLA in healthy donors. Study results and limitations: Most subjects had HLA-A and HLA-B alleles reportedly predicted accurately by TCR beta sequences. A later analysis linked about 17,000 TCR beta sequences to HLA alleles at 0.05 false discovery rate.

Sequenced: PBMCs. The origin of this receptor is a girl between 2 and 10 years old in good health and CMV-seronegative. The genes are TRBV6-5 and TRBJ2-5; the match to TRBD2 covers 10 bases. CDR3 in amino acids: CASSQRGGQETQYF. Here the CDR3 DNA reads TGTGCCAGTTCTCAGCGGGGGGGACAAGAGACCCAGTACTTC.